The 14 T cell receptor beta chains reported below all come from one sample, sequenced in a study of blood T cells in healthy people across ages (dated by TCRdb to the mid-2010s). Receptor libraries were prepared by 5' RACE. The instrument was an Illumina HiSeq 2500. A second roughly 6 to 12 cycle PCR used a sample-barcoded 5' primer and a J-beta primer mix. TCRdb cleaned the public reads at Q25 with fastp, built clones with MiXCR and kept in-frame beta chains. Rows with a matching CDR3 protein are joined into one entry that keeps the most common DNA and genes. The sample contains approximately 820,000 distinct CDR3 sequences, roughly 44% of them found a single time. 15% to 25% of the sample lies in the top ten. The sample taken for sequencing was blood. The receptors stem from a man aged 55 to 70 in good health.

This clonotype was picked up a small number of times. The chain carries TRBV7-2 and TRBJ2-7; 9 nucleotides agree with TRBD1. The V and J ends lost 1 base and 3 bases, in that order; junction bases with no gene match: 4. The CDR3 totals 15 residues. Germline V CDR1 and CDR2: SGHTA, FQGNSA. The CDR3 nucleotides read TGTGCCAGCAGCTTAGGGGACAGGGCTCGCTACGAGCAGTACTTC. It yields the protein CASSLGDRARYEQYF. Using reference TRBV7-2 and TRBJ2-7 for the parts outside the CDR3, the full variable domain is GAGVSQSPSNKVTEKGKDVELRCDPISGHTALYWYRQSLGQGLEFLIYFQGNSAPDKSGLPSDRFSAERTGGSVSTLTIQRTQQEDSAVYLCASSLGDRARYEQYFGPGTRLTVT.

This clonotype came up a few times. The gene calls are TRBV7-2 and TRBJ2-7; D gene uncertain. CDR3 length equals 13 residues. CDR1 is SGHTA and CDR2 is FQGNSA in the germline V gene. V lost 5 bases to trimming and J lost 4 bases, with 12 bases between them. The chain's CDR3 is CASSNRPKYEQYF. CDR3 nucleotide sequence: TGTGCCAGCAGCAATCGGCCCAAATACGAGCAGTACTTC.

This clonotype has a handful of counts. The chain is built from TRBV15 and TRBJ1-1, with 9 bases aligning to TRBD1. Germline V gene sequence: CDR1 LNHNV, CDR2 YYDKDF (reference sequence). This CDR3 contains 13 residues. V shed 9 bases and J 3 bases; nucleotides not matched to a gene: 5. CDR3: CATGDRVDTEAFF. The CDR3 nucleotides read TGTGCCACAGGGGACAGGGTGGACACTGAAGCTTTCTTT.

This clonotype was seen a few times. V gene TRBV5-1 combines with J gene TRBJ2-5; the match to TRBD2 covers 8 bases. The trim removed 4 bases at V and 4 bases at J, leaving 9 bases unmatched. CDR1 SGHRS and CDR2 YFSETQ come from the germline V gene. The CDR3 spans 15 residues. The CDR3 is CASSRKRGGGETQYF. DNA of the CDR3: TGCGCCAGCAGCCGTAAACGGGGGGGCGGAGAGACCCAGTACTTC.

This clonotype was counted between two and nine times. The chain couples TRBV12-3 or TRBV12-4 to TRBJ2-7, with TRBD1 identical over 7 bases. This CDR3 is built from 14 residues. With 3 bases clipped from V and 5 bases from J, the junction kept 7 bases outside the gene matches. For the CDR3, the DNA is TGTGCCAGCAGTTTCAAGGGGGCGTTAAACGAGCAGTACTTC. Its protein product is CASSFKGALNEQYF.

This chain links TRBV7-2 with TRBJ2-3; 7 nucleotides align to TRBD2. Trimming cost V 3 bases and J 4 bases; bases outside gene matches: 7. Germline assignment: CDR1 SGHTA and CDR2 FQGNSA. This CDR3 is 15 amino acids long. DNA of the CDR3: TGTGCCAGCAGCTTGCGGTTGGGGGGGGCAGATACGCAGTATTTT. It specifies CASSLRLGGADTQYF.

The chain is built from TRBV2 and TRBJ2-5, with 13 bases that match TRBD2. CDR3 size: 16 residues. Germline values: CDR1 SNHLY, CDR2 FYNNEI. J gave up 11 bases and V 6 bases, and 15 bases lay outside the gene matches. DNA of the CDR3: TGTGCCAGCAGAGGGACTAGCGGGGCATCCGACAATGAGCAGTACTTC. It codes for CASRGTSGASDNEQYF.

This clonotype was counted only a few times. The rearrangement joins TRBV20-1 to TRBJ2-7, with D perhaps matching TRBD1 (5 bases). V was shortened by 7 bases and J by 1 base, with 11 bases between the two germline ends. Germline lookup yields CDR1 DFQATT and CDR2 SNEGSKA (reference sequence). The CDR3 loop spans 12 amino acids. The CDR3 sequence is CSGSGQSYEQYF. As DNA, the CDR3 is TGCAGTGGCTCAGGGCAATCCTACGAGCAGTACTTC.

This clonotype has just a few counts. This chain links TRBV9 with TRBJ1-4; tentatively, D is TRBD1 (6 bases). Germline V gene sequence: CDR1 SGDLS, CDR2 YYNGEE. This CDR3 is built from 17 residues. V was clipped by 0 bases and J by 3 bases, with 15 bases between them. The CDR3 bases are TGTGCCAGCAGCGTAGAATCGTGGGGGGCGGCTAATGAAAAACTGTTTTTT. Its translation: CASSVESWGAANEKLFF. Drawing the rest from reference TRBV9 and TRBJ1-4, the complete variable domain is DSGVTQTPKHLITATGQRVTLRCSPRSGDLSVYWYQQSLDQGLQFLIQYYNGEERAKGNILERFSAQQFPDLHSELNLSSLELGDSALYFCASSVESWGAANEKLFFGSGTQLSVL.

This clonotype was counted only a few times. CDR3 in amino acids: CASSRIPGLGSGQYF. In DNA, the CDR3 is TGTGCCAGCAGCCGTATCCCGGGACTAGGGTCCGGGCAGTACTTC. The rearrangement joins TRBV6-2 or TRBV6-3 to TRBJ2-5, with 8 bases fitting TRBD2. This CDR3 has 15 amino acids. Germline trimming cut 6 bases from V and 11 bases from J; bases unmatched to any gene: 17. Germline-derived CDR1 and CDR2 are MNHEY and SVGEGT.

This clonotype was found once. The chain uses TRBV7-2 and TRBJ2-7, with 9 bases that match TRBD1. The CDR3 has 16 amino acids. Germline V gene lookup returns CDR1 SGHTA and CDR2 FQGNSA. V trimming: 5 bases; J trimming: 3 bases; junction bases outside the gene matches: 11. Here the CDR3 DNA reads TGTGCCAGCAGCCCAAAACCGGGACAGGGTTTCTACGAGCAGTACTTC. Its protein is CASSPKPGQGFYEQYF.

The chain is built from TRBV20-1 and TRBJ2-7, with 8 bases matching TRBD1. Germline-derived CDR1 and CDR2 are DFQATT and SNEGSKA (reference sequence). This CDR3 contains 13 residues. Germline trimming cut 6 bases from V and 1 base from J; bases unmatched to any gene: 5. The CDR3 is CSAKTGASYEQYF. In nucleotides, the CDR3 is TGCAGTGCGAAGACAGGGGCTTCCTACGAGCAGTACTTC.

This clonotype has more than one count but fewer than ten. The chain has TRBV7-6 and TRBJ1-5; TRBD1 is a possible D gene (6 bases). Germline CDR1 and CDR2: SGHVS and FNYEAQ. V was clipped by 4 bases and J by 7 bases, with 11 bases between them. The CDR3 extends over 13 amino acids. CDR3 sequence (DNA): TGTGCCAGCAGCTCCAGGGGCGGCCAGCCCCAGCATTTT. Translation: CASSSRGGQPQHF.

The V gene is TRBV5-1, the J gene TRBJ2-5, with TRBD2 matching 9 bases. Per the germline V gene, CDR1 is SGHRS and CDR2 is YFSETQ. The CDR3 has 14 amino acids. The junction had 6 bases not matched to a gene; V was cut back by 4 bases and J by 5 bases. The CDR3: CASSGGTSFETQYF. In nucleotides, the CDR3 is TGCGCCAGCAGCGGAGGGACTAGCTTTGAGACCCAGTACTTC.